One sample yielded the 22 T cell receptor beta chains listed below, sequenced in a study of blood T cell repertoires in COVID-19. Generated by immunoSEQ multiplex PCR, the TCRdb table keeps only in-frame clones and is missing some. The repertoire holds 210,000 or so clones, with about 85% as singletons. Input material: PBMCs or T cells enriched from blood (not recorded which). The receptors shown here come from a man aged 25 to 40 who had recovered from COVID-19.

This clone was found once. The chain combines TRBV25-1 with TRBJ2-2; tentatively, D is TRBD2 (7 bases). The germline gives CDR1 MGHDK, CDR2 SYGVNS. Trimming left V 2 bases short and J 0 bases short, with 10 bases between. The CDR3 has 16 amino acids. The CDR3 is CASSERGAPNTGELFF. The CDR3 coding sequence is TGTGCCAGCAGTGAACGGGGGGCCCCGAACACCGGGGAGCTGTTTTTT.

This sequence joins TRBV7-8 and TRBJ1-2; a possible D gene is TRBD1 (6 bases). The length of the CDR3 is 17 residues. V lost 4 bases and J lost 2, with 20 bases in between. Germline V gives CDR1 SGHVS, CDR2 FQNEAQ. The CDR3 spells CASSWSGREGGNYGYTF. The CDR3 nucleotides are TGTGCCAGCAGCTGGTCAGGGAGGGAAGGGGGAAACTATGGCTACACCTTC.

The J gene is TRBJ2-1, the V gene TRBV28; 16 bases match TRBD2. V dropped 9 bases and J dropped 1; count of bases not matched to a gene: 6. CDR1 and CDR2 (germline): MDHEN, SYDVKM. The CDR3 runs to 17 residues. This chain's CDR3 is CASFSGLAGGSYNEQFF. The DNA for the CDR3 is TGTGCCAGTTTCTCGGGACTAGCGGGAGGGTCCTACAATGAGCAGTTCTTC.

This clone showed up just once. The chain links TRBV3-1 (or the pseudogene TRBV3-2) to TRBJ2-7; TRBD2 matches at 11 bases. J was trimmed by 3 bases and V by 1 base; bases with no gene match: 2. Germline assignment: CDR1 LGHDT and CDR2 YNNKEL (reference sequence). This CDR3 comprises 15 residues. CDR3 in DNA: TGTGCCAGCAGCCAAGGACTAGCGGGGAACTACGAGCAGTACTTC. Translated: CASSQGLAGNYEQYF.

The V and J genes are TRBV7-9 and TRBJ1-1; no reliable D call. The CDR3 covers 14 residues. V was trimmed by 1 base and J by 5 bases, leaving 11 bases between them. Looked up from germline, CDR1 is SEHNR and CDR2 is FQNEAQ (reference sequence). The CDR3 sequence is CASSLESPGTEAFF. Written as DNA, the CDR3 is TGTGCCAGCAGCTTAGAGTCCCCGGGAACTGAAGCTTTCTTT. The whole variable domain, remainder taken from reference TRBV7-9 and TRBJ1-1, is DTGVSQNPRHKITKRGQNVTFRCDPISEHNRLYWYRQTLGQGPEFLTYFQNEAQLEKSRLLSDRFSAERPKGSFSTLEIQRTEQGDSAMYLCASSLESPGTEAFFGQGTRLTVV.

The V call is TRBV3-1 (or the pseudogene TRBV3-2), the J call TRBJ2-7; the match to TRBD2 covers 14 bases. The CDR3 sequence is 19 residues long. Trimming took 0 bases from V and 2 from J; bases not matched to a gene: 9. Looked up from germline, CDR1 is LGHDT and CDR2 is YNNKEL (reference sequence). CDR3 sequence (DNA): TGTGCCAGCAGCCAAGATCCCTACCGACTAGCGGGGGGGCCCTACGAGCAGTACTTC. Encoded protein: CASSQDPYRLAGGPYEQYF.

V and J are TRBV7-8 and TRBJ2-2; 11 bases agree with TRBD2. Trimming removed 1 base from V and 7 bases from J; junction bases left unmatched: 11. The CDR3 extends over 18 amino acids. Per the germline V gene, CDR1 is SGHVS and CDR2 is FQNEAQ. The CDR3 DNA follows: TGTGCCAGCAGCTTAGAAGGTAGCGGGAGGGCCGATAACGGGGAGCTGTTTTTT. Protein: CASSLEGSGRADNGELFF.

The gene calls are TRBV28 and TRBJ2-7, with D possibly matching TRBD1 (5 bases). Trimming removed 3 bases at V and 2 bases at J, with 17 bases between. Germline CDR1 and CDR2: MDHEN and SYDVKM. The CDR3 runs 16 residues. The CDR3 is CASSLGPEDTTYEQYF. DNA for the CDR3: TGTGCCAGCAGTTTGGGGCCCGAGGACACCACCTACGAGCAGTACTTC.

The J gene is TRBJ2-1, the V gene TRBV5-1; no definite D call. Germline V gives CDR1 SGHRS, CDR2 YFSETQ. The length of the CDR3 is 14 residues. V lost 0 bases and J 3 bases, leaving 7 bases between the germline ends. The CDR3 DNA sequence: TGCGCCAGCAGCTTGGGCATCGGCTACAATGAGCAGTTCTTC. Amino acids: CASSLGIGYNEQFF.

The chain has TRBV23-1 and TRBJ1-4, with 8 positions matching TRBD1. TRBV23-1 is an ORF for which the function is uncertain. The CDR3 contains 17 residues. Trimming took 3 bases from V and 6 from J; bases not matched to a gene: 12. The DNA of the CDR3 is TGCGCCAGCAGTCATCCAGGGGCCAGGGGGCGCGATGAAAAACTGTTTTTT. Amino acid sequence: CASSHPGARGRDEKLFF.

DNA of the CDR3: TGTGCCAGCAGCGTTAGCGGGAGATCGAACACCGGGGAGCTGTTTTTT. Translated: CASSVSGRSNTGELFF. The chain couples TRBV7-2 to TRBJ2-2; 9 bases align to TRBD2. Per germline, CDR1 SGHTA and CDR2 FQGNSA. The V gene end was trimmed by 5 bases and the J gene end by 0 bases; junction bases not matched to a gene: 4. This CDR3 region has 16 residues.

This chain links TRBV7-9 with TRBJ2-3, with D hard to call. This CDR3 region has 11 residues. The ends were cut back, 6 bases at V and 5 bases at J, with 6 bases in the middle. Germline-derived CDR1 and CDR2 are SEHNR and FQNEAQ (reference sequence). CDR3 bases: TGTGCCAGCAGGCTAGGAGATACGCAGTATTTT. Translation gives CASRLGDTQYF.

The rearrangement links TRBV30 to TRBJ1-3; the match to TRBD1 covers 10 bases. The CDR3 contains 15 residues. J gave up 4 bases and V 2 bases, and 5 bases lay outside the gene matches. Looked up from germline, CDR1 is GTSNPN and CDR2 is SVGIG (reference sequence). The CDR3 DNA follows: TGTGCCTGGAGTCCCCGGGACAGGGGAGGAAACACCATATATTTT. As protein: CAWSPRDRGGNTIYF.

The chain is built from TRBV7-9 and TRBJ2-5; D might be TRBD2 (6 bases). Between the trimmed V and J ends, which lost 4 bases and 5 bases, there was a span of 14 bases. Looked up from germline, CDR1 is SEHNR and CDR2 is FQNEAQ (reference sequence). The CDR3 is 14 amino acids. Here the CDR3 reads CASSSPGDGETQYF. The CDR3 bases are TGTGCCAGCAGCTCTCCGGGGGACGGGGAGACCCAGTACTTC.

The rearrangement joins TRBV19 to TRBJ1-5; TRBD1 matches at 9 bases. CDR1 LNHDA and CDR2 SQIVND come from the germline V gene (reference sequence). Trimming cost V 3 bases and J 5 bases; bases outside gene matches: 8. The CDR3 contains 16 residues. The CDR3 is CASSIRDREMDQPQHF. DNA of the CDR3: TGTGCCAGTAGTATTAGGGACAGGGAAATGGATCAGCCCCAGCATTTT.

The table lists this clone with a count of one. The genes are TRBV30 and TRBJ1-2, with 7 bases identical to TRBD1. The germline V gene has CDR1 GTSNPN and CDR2 SVGIG (reference sequence). CDR3 length: 12 residues. V dropped 8 bases and J dropped 0; count of bases not matched to a gene: 3. CDR3 region: CAGRGANYGYTF. As DNA, the CDR3 is TGTGCCGGCAGGGGGGCTAACTATGGCTACACCTTC.

This clone was seen more than once but under ten times. The V gene is TRBV7-9, the J gene TRBJ2-7; D is ambiguous. Germline V gene lookup returns CDR1 SEHNR and CDR2 FQNEAQ (reference sequence). With 1 base removed from V and 6 bases from J, the gap between germline ends came to 10 bases. The CDR3 covers 13 residues. CDR3 sequence: CASSLDMRGEQYF. CDR3 DNA sequence: TGTGCCAGCAGCTTAGATATGAGAGGCGAGCAGTACTTC.

This clone appeared once. The V call is TRBV12-3 or TRBV12-4, the J call TRBJ1-1; D uncertain. V lost 1 base and J lost 8, with 11 bases in between. CDR3 length: 13 residues. The CDR3 loop is CASSLGGLREAFF. CDR3 sequence (DNA): TGTGCCAGCAGTTTAGGCGGGCTCCGGGAAGCTTTCTTT.

This sequence joins TRBV7-9 and TRBJ1-3, with 8 bases identical to TRBD1. Unmatched junction bases numbered 8, after V lost 4 bases and J lost 3 bases. CDR3 length: 16 residues. Germline CDR1 SEHNR, CDR2 FQNEAQ (reference sequence). CDR3 nucleotide sequence: TGTGCCAGCAGCTCTATATGGACAGGGAGTGGAAACACCATATATTTT. This gives the protein CASSSIWTGSGNTIYF. Full variable domain (missing parts from reference TRBV7-9 and TRBJ1-3): DTGVSQNPRHKITKRGQNVTFRCDPISEHNRLYWYRQTLGQGPEFLTYFQNEAQLEKSRLLSDRFSAERPKGSFSTLEIQRTEQGDSAMYLCASSSIWTGSGNTIYFGEGSWLTVV.

The J gene is TRBJ2-2, the V gene TRBV27, with 10 bases that match TRBD1. The germline gives CDR1 MNHEY, CDR2 SMNVEV (reference sequence). The CDR3 spans 17 residues. The V gene end was trimmed by 0 bases and the J gene end by 5 bases; junction bases not matched to a gene: 6. CDR3 protein: CASSLSRTGGGTGELFF. The CDR3 DNA is TGTGCCAGCAGTTTATCGCGGACAGGGGGAGGAACCGGGGAGCTGTTTTTT.

The rearrangement joins TRBV7-9 to TRBJ1-2; TRBD1 matches at 7 bases. The ends lost 1 base at V and 8 bases at J; junction bases unmatched: 4. The V gene's germline CDR1 is SEHNR and CDR2 FQNEAQ (reference sequence). The CDR3 spans 13 residues. The CDR3 sequence is CASSLGRGHGYTF. The CDR3 bases are TGTGCCAGCAGCTTAGGAAGGGGGCACGGCTACACCTTC. Full variable domain (outside the CDR3, taken from reference TRBV7-9 and TRBJ1-2): DTGVSQNPRHKITKRGQNVTFRCDPISEHNRLYWYRQTLGQGPEFLTYFQNEAQLEKSRLLSDRFSAERPKGSFSTLEIQRTEQGDSAMYLCASSLGRGHGYTFGSGTRLTVV.

For this clone: One junction end disagrees with the germline gene, perhaps due to a read error. The rearrangement links TRBV19 to TRBJ2-1; 7 bases align to TRBD2. The germline V gene has CDR1 LNHDA and CDR2 SQIVND (reference sequence). The CDR3 spans 13 residues. The CDR3 sequence: CASSIAGGRTLLF. The CDR3 nucleotides are TGTGCCAGTAGTATAGCGGGAGGCCGCACGTTGCTCTTC.